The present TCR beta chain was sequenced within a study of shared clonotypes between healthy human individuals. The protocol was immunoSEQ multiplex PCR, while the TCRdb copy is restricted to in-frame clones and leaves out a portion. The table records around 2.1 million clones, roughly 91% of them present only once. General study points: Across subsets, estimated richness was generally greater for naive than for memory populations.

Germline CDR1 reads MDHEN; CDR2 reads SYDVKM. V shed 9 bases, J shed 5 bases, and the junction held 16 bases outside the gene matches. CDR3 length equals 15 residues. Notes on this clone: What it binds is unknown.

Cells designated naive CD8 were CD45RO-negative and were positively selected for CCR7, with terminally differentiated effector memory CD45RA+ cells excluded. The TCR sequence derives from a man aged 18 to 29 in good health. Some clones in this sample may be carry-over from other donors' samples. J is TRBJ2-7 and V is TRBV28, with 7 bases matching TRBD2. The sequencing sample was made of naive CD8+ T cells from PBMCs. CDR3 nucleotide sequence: TGTGCCAGTCACCTTTGGGGTAGCGGGCCCCACGAGCAGTACTTC. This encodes CASHLWGSGPHEQYF.